The present T cell receptor (beta chain) was sequenced within a study of Graves' ophthalmopathy and Graves' hyperthyroidism. Study at large: Peripheral blood was obtained at first diagnosis, ahead of any treatment.

This clonotype has a count of ten or more. The antigen is unknown. Trimming removed 3 bases from V and 0 bases from J, with 9 bases in between. This CDR3 is built from 15 residues. RNA transcripts were the source from which TCR beta CDR3 regions were amplified. Following a first-round RT-PCR that used HTBI primers, a second-round multiplex PCR was carried out. MiXCR was run by TCRdb on the multiplex PCR reads, yielding one entry per CDR3 protein. The sample gives 300,000 or so distinct CDR3 sequences, about a sixth of which show up once; over 9% is in the top ten. The study, taken as a whole, reports: The model flagged ophthalmopathy progression at roughly 64% sensitivity and 72% to 85% specificity.

The chain is built from TRBV12-3 or TRBV12-4 and TRBJ1-3; the D is unclear. Sequencing used peripheral blood. This clonotype was sampled from an adult man with Graves' ophthalmopathy. In nucleotides, the CDR3 is TGTGCCAGCAGTTTGTTGTGGGGCTCTGGAAACACCATATATTTT. This sequence encodes CASSLLWGSGNTIYF.